A selection of T cell receptor beta chains follows, all from one sample in a study of technical replicates of blood from several donors. Repertoires were generated with immunoSEQ multiplex PCR, while TCRdb's copy carries only in-frame clones and drops some. The data hold some 60,000 clones, with 91% observed a single time. Sequencing input: PBMCs. These receptors were collected from a human donor in good health. Some clones in this sample may be carry-over from other donors' samples. CDR3s include the opening cysteine and the closing phenylalanine or tryptophan. A D gene is named only where the DNA matches it firmly. For some rows the clone size is stated as once, few or many, or as a class when expanded; others skip it.

clone_size,v_call,j_call,d_call,cdr3_nt,cdr3_aa
NA,TRBV25-1,TRBJ2-7,NA,TGTGCCAGCAGTTTGCAGGGGCTCTATTTGTACTTC,CASSLQGLYLYF
NA,TRBV7-2,TRBJ1-5,NA,TGTGCCAGCAGCAATCCAGGGAATCAGCCCCAGCATTTT,CASSNPGNQPQHF
NA,TRBV5-4,TRBJ1-1,TRBD1,TGTGCCAGCAGCTTTCCCGGGACAGGCCCTCGGGGCACTGAAGCTTTCTTT,CASSFPGTGPRGTEAFF
NA,TRBV5-4,TRBJ2-7,NA,TGTGCCAGCAGCTCCGGGACTGTAAGATACGAGCAGTACTTC,CASSSGTVRYEQYF
NA,TRBV7-2,TRBJ2-7,NA,TGTGCCAGCAGCCCCCCGGGACATCACTACGAGCAGTACTTC,CASSPPGHHYEQYF
NA,TRBV6-1,TRBJ1-6,NA,TGTGCCAGCAGTGAGTACAGCTCCTATAATTCACCCCTCCACTTT,CASSEYSSYNSPLHF
NA,TRBV4-2,TRBJ2-1,NA,TGTGCCAGCAGCCAGGCACCGGATTCTCGGGGTGAGCGGTTCTTC,CASSQAPDSRGERFF
NA,TRBV7-2,TRBJ2-7,TRBD1,TGTGCCAGCAGCCTGAACAGGGGGCTCTACGAGCAGTACTTC,CASSLNRGLYEQYF
NA,TRBV7-9,TRBJ2-1,TRBD2,TGTGCCAGCAGCTTATCCCGGTTAGCGGGGGGCCTCTACAATGAGCAGTTCTTC,CASSLSRLAGGLYNEQFF
NA,TRBV7-2,TRBJ2-7,NA,TGTGCCAGCAGCCTAGTAACCGGGTCCCCCGCCGAGCAGTACTTC,CASSLVTGSPAEQYF
NA,TRBV5-1,TRBJ1-5,TRBD1,TGCGCCAGCAGCCCGGGCCCCACAGGGGGAAGGGTTAGCAATCAGCCCCAGCATTTT,CASSPGPTGGRVSNQPQHF
NA,TRBV5-1,TRBJ2-1,TRBD2,TGCGCCAGCACGGCTGGGGGGGGCTACAATGAGCAGTTCTTC,CASTAGGGYNEQFF
NA,TRBV6-1,TRBJ2-3,NA,TGTGCCAGCAGTGACTACACAGATACGCAGTATTTT,CASSDYTDTQYF
NA,TRBV7-9,TRBJ2-1,NA,TGTGCCAGCAGCTTATGGAGGGCCGATGAGCAGTTCTTC,CASSLWRADEQFF
few,TRBV27,TRBJ2-2,TRBD2,TGTGCCAGCAGAGACGGGGGGATTCGCACCGGGGAGCTGTTTTTT,CASRDGGIRTGELFF
NA,TRBV2,TRBJ2-5,NA,TGTGCCAGCAGGGGTAGGACTGCACGGGAGACCCAGTACTTC,CASRGRTARETQYF
NA,TRBV7-8,TRBJ2-7,NA,TGTGCCAGCAGCCTGGAGGGGAGCTCCTACGAGCAGTACTTC,CASSLEGSSYEQYF